This TCR beta chain was found in a study of shared clonotypes between healthy human individuals. CDR1 is SNHLY, CDR2 FYNNEI, per germline. V lost 1 base to trimming and J lost 0 bases, with 13 bases between them. The CDR3 has 17 residues. Libraries were prepared by immunoSEQ multiplex PCR; TCRdb keeps only in-frame clonotypes and omits some of them. Of 1.6 million or so clones in the sample, roughly 96% were seen once. In the CD4+ fraction, cells were divided into CD45RA+ naive and CD45RA-negative memory subsets. The sequenced material came from naive CD4+ T cells sorted from blood. This sample's subset: CD45RA+ positively selected. V gene TRBV2 combines with J gene TRBJ2-1; D unresolved. This TCR came from a man younger than 45 in good health. The CDR3 DNA sequence: TGTGCCAGCAGTGAAGTAGGGATCGTTGTCTCCTACAATGAGCAGTTCTTC. Protein: CASSEVGIVVSYNEQFF.